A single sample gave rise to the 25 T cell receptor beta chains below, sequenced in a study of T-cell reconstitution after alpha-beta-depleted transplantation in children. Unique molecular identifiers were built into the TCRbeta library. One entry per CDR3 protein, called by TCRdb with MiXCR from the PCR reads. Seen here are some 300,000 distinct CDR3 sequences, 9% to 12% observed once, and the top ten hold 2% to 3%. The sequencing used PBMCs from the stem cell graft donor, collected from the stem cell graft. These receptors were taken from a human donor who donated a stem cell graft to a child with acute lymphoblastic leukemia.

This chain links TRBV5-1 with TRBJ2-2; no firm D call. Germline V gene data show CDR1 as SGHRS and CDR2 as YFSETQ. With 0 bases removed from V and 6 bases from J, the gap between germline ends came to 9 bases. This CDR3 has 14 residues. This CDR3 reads CASSLGYVSGELFF. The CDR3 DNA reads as TGCGCCAGCAGCTTGGGATATGTGTCCGGGGAGCTGTTTTTT.

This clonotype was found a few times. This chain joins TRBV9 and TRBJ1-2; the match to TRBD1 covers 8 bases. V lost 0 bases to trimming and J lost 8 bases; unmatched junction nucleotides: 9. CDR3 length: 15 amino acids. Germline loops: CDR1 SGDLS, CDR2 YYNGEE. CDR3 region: CASSVDSGQAAGYTF. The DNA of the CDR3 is TGTGCCAGCAGCGTAGACTCGGGACAGGCGGCCGGCTACACCTTC. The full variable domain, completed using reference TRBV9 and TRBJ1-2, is DSGVTQTPKHLITATGQRVTLRCSPRSGDLSVYWYQQSLDQGLQFLIQYYNGEERAKGNILERFSAQQFPDLHSELNLSSLELGDSALYFCASSVDSGQAAGYTFGSGTRLTVV.

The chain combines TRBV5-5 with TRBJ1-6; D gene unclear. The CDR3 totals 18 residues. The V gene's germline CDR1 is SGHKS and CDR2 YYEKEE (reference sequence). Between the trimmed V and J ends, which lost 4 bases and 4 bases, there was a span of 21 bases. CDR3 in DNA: TGTGCCAGCAGCACCTTCGGCAGTACCCGGGGATATAATTCACCCCTCCACTTT. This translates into CASSTFGSTRGYNSPLHF.

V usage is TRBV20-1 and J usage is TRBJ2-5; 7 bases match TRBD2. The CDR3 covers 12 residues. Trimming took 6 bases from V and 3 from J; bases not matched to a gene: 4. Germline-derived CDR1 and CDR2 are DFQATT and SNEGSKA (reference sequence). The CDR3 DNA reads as TGCAGTGCCGTGGGAGGGGAAGAGACCCAGTACTTC. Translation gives CSAVGGEETQYF.

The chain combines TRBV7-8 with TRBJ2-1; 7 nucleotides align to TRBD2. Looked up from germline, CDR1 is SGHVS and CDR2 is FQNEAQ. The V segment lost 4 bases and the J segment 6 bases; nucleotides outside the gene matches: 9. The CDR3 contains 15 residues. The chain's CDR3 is CASSSGRGRSNEQFF. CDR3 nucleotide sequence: TGTGCCAGCAGCTCCGGGCGGGGGAGAAGCAATGAGCAGTTCTTC.

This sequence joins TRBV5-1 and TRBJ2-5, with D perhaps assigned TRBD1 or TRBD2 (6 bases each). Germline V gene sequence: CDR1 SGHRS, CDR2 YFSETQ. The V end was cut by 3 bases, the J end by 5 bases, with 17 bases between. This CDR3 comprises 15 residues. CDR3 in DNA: TGCGCCAGCAGCTCCGGGACTCCAGGGGCGGAGACCCAGTACTTC. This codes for CASSSGTPGAETQYF. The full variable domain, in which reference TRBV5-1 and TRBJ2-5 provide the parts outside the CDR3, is KAGVTQTPRYLIKTRGQQVTLSCSPISGHRSVSWYQQTPGQGLQFLFEYFSETQRNKGNFPGRFSGRQFSNSRSEMNVSTLELGDSALYLCASSSGTPGAETQYFGPGTRLLVL.

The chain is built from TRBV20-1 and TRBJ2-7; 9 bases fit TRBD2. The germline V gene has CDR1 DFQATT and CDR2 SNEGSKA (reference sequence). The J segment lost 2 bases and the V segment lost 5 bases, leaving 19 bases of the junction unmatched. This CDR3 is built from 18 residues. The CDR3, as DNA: TGCAGTGCTCGACCCTTTAGCGGGAGCCCCACTGGAACCTACGAGCAGTACTTC. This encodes CSARPFSGSPTGTYEQYF.

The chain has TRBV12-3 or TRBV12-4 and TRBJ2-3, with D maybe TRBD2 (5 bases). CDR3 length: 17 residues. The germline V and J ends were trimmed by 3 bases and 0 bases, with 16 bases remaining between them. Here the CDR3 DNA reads TGTGCCAGCAGTTTTTTATGGACTGACTCTAGCACAGATACGCAGTATTTT. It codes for CASSFLWTDSSTDTQYF.

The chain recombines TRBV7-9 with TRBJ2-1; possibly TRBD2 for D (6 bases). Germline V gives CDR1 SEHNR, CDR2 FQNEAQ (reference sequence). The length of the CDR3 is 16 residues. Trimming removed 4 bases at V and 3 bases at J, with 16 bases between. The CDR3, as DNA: TGTGCCAGCAGCTCACCCCTAGGGAGGAACTACAATGAGCAGTTCTTC. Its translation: CASSSPLGRNYNEQFF.

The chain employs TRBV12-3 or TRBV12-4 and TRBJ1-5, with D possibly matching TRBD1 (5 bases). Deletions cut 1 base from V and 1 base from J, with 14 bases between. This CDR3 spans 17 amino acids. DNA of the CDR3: TGTGCCAGCAGTTTAGGGGGGGTGGTGCGGAGCAATCAGCCCCAGCATTTT. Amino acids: CASSLGGVVRSNQPQHF.

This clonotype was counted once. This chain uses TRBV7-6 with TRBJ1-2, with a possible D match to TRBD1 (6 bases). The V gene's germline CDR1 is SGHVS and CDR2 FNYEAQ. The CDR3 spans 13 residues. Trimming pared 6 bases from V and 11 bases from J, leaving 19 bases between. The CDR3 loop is CASSFTGLRRYTF. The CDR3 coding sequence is TGTGCCAGCAGTTTTACAGGGTTGCGGAGGTACACCTTC.

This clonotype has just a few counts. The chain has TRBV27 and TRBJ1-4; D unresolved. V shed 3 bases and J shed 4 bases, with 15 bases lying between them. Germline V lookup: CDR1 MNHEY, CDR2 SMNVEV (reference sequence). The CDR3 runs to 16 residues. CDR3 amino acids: CASSFWPPGLNEKLFF. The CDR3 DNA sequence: TGTGCCAGCAGTTTCTGGCCCCCGGGTCTTAATGAAAAACTGTTTTTT.

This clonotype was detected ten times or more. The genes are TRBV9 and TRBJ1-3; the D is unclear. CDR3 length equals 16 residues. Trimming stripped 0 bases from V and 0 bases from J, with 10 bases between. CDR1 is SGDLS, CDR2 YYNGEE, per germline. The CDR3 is CASSVDGSPSGNTIYF. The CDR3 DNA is TGTGCCAGCAGCGTAGATGGGAGTCCCTCTGGAAACACCATATATTTT. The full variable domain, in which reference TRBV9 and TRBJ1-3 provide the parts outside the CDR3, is DSGVTQTPKHLITATGQRVTLRCSPRSGDLSVYWYQQSLDQGLQFLIQYYNGEERAKGNILERFSAQQFPDLHSELNLSSLELGDSALYFCASSVDGSPSGNTIYFGEGSWLTVV.

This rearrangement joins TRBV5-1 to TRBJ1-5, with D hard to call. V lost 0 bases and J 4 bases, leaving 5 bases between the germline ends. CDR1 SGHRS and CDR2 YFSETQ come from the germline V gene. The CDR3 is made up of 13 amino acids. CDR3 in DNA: TGCGCCAGCAGCTTGGAAGCGAATCAGCCCCAGCATTTT. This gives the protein CASSLEANQPQHF.

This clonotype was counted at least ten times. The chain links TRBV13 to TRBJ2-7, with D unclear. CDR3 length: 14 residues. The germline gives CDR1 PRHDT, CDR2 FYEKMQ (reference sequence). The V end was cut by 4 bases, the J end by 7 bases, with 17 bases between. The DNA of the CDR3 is TGTGCCAGCAGCTCCGACTTTCCCCTGAGTGAGCAGTACTTC. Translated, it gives CASSSDFPLSEQYF.

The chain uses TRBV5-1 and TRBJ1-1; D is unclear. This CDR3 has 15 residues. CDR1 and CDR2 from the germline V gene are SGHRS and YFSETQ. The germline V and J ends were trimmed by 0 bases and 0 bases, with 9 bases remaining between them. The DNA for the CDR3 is TGCGCCAGCAGCTTGGATAGCGATATGAACACTGAAGCTTTCTTT. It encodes CASSLDSDMNTEAFF.

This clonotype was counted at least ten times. CDR3 in amino acids: CASSPRDSGMGTQYF. The CDR3 DNA reads TGCGCCAGCAGCCCTCGGGATAGCGGGATGGGGACCCAGTACTTC. The chain has TRBV5-1 and TRBJ2-5; TRBD2 matches at 8 bases. This CDR3 comprises 15 residues. Germline CDR1 and CDR2: SGHRS and YFSETQ. V trimming: 4 bases; J trimming: 7 bases; junction bases outside the gene matches: 12.

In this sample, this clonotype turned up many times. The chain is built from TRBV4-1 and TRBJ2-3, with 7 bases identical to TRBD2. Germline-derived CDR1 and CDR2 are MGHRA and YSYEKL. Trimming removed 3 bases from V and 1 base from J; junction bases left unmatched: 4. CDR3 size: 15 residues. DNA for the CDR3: TGCGCCAGCAGCCAGGGGGACTACCGCACAGATACGCAGTATTTT. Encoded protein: CASSQGDYRTDTQYF.

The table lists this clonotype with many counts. The CDR3 region is CATSRAGATNEKLFF. CDR3 nucleotide sequence: TGTGCCACCAGCAGGGCGGGTGCAACTAATGAAAAACTGTTTTTT. The V and J genes are TRBV15 and TRBJ1-4; D not resolved. The CDR3 has 15 amino acids. Trimming pared 3 bases from V and 0 bases from J, leaving 8 bases between. Germline CDR1 is LNHNV and CDR2 is YYDKDF (reference sequence).

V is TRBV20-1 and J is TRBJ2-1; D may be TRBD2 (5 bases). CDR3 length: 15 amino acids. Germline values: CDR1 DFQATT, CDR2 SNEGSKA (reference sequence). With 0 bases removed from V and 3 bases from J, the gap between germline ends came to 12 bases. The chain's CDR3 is CSARDEGSNYNEQFF. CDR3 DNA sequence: TGCAGTGCTAGAGACGAGGGTTCCAACTACAATGAGCAGTTCTTC.

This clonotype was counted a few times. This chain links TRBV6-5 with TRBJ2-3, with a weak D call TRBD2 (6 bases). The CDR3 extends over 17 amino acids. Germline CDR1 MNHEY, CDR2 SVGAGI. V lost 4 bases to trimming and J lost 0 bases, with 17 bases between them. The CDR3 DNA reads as TGTGCCAGCAGTTCCCACCCACAGCGGGCTAGCACAGATACGCAGTATTTT. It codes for CASSSHPQRASTDTQYF.

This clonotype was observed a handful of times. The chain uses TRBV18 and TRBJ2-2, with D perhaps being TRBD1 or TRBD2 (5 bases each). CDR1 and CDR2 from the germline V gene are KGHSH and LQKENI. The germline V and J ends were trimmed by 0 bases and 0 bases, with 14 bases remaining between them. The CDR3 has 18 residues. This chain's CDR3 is CASSPPPGRRTNTGELFF. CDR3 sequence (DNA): TGTGCCAGCTCACCACCGCCGGGGCGCCGGACGAACACCGGGGAGCTGTTTTTT.

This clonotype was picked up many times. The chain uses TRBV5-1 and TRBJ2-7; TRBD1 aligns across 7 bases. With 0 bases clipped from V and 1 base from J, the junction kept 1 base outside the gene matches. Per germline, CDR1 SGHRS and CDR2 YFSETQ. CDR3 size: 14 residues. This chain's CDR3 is CASSLDRGSYEQYF. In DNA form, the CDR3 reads TGCGCCAGCAGCTTGGACAGGGGATCCTACGAGCAGTACTTC.

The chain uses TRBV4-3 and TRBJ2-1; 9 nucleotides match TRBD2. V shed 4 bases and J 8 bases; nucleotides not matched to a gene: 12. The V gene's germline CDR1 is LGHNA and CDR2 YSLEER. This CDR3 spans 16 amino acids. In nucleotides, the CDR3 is TGCGCCAGCAGCCGTTCTAGCGGGGCTTTCAGGGATGAGCAGTTCTTC. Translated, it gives CASSRSSGAFRDEQFF.

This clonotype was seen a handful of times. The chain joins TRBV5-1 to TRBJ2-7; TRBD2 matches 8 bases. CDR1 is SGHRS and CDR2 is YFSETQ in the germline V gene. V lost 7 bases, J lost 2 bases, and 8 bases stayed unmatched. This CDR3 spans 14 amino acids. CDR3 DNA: TGCGCCAGCCAAGCGGGAGTCAGAACCTACGAGCAGTACTTC. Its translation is CASQAGVRTYEQYF.